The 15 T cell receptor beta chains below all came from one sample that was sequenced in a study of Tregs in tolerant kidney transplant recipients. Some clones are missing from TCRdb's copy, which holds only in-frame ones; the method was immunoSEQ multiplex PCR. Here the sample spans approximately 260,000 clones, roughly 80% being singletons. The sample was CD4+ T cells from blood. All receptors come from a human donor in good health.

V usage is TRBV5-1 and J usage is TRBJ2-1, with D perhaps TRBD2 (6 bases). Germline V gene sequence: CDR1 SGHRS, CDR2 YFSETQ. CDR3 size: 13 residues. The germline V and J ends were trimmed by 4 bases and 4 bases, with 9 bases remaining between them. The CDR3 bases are TGCGCCAGCAGCCCGGAGGGGTACAATGAGCAGTTCTTC. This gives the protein CASSPEGYNEQFF.

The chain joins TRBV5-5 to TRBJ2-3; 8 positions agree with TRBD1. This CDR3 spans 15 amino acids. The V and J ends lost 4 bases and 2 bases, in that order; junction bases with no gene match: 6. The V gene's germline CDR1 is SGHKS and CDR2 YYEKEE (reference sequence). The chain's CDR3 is CASSPTGADTDTQYF. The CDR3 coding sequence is TGTGCCAGCAGCCCGACAGGGGCGGACACAGATACGCAGTATTTT.

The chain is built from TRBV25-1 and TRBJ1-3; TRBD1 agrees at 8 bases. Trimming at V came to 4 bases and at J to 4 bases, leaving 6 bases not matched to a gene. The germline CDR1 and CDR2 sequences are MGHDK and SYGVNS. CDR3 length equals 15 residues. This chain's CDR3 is CASSVGQGQGNTIYF. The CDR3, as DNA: TGTGCCAGCAGTGTTGGACAGGGCCAGGGAAACACCATATATTTT.

The CDR3 reads CASSSTGCERQYF. The CDR3 DNA follows: TGTGCCAGCAGTTCGACAGGGTGCGAAAGGCAGTACTTC. The chain recombines TRBV21-1 with TRBJ2-7; whether TRBD1, the table's D call, matches the DNA was not checked. TRBV21-1 is a pseudogene locus. This CDR3 comprises 13 residues.

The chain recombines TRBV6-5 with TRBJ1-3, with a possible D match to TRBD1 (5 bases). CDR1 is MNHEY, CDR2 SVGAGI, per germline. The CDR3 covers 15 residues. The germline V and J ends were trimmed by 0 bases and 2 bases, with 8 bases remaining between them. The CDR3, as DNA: TGTGCCAGCAGTTACTCGGGGGGGACTGGAAACACCATATATTTT. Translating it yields CASSYSGGTGNTIYF.

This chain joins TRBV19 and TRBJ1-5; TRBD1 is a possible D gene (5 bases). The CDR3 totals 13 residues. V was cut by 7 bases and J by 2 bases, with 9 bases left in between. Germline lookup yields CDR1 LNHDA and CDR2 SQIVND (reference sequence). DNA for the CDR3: TGTGCCAGTAACAAAGGGGGCAATCAGCCCCAGCATTTT. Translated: CASNKGGNQPQHF.

CDR3 loop: CASSPPGTGMRAFF. The CDR3 bases are TGTGCCAGCTCACCACCAGGGACAGGGATGAGGGCTTTCTTT. This chain joins TRBV18 and TRBJ1-1, with TRBD1 matching over 9 bases. CDR1 KGHSH and CDR2 LQKENI come from the germline V gene. The junction had 7 bases not matched to a gene; V was cut back by 0 bases and J by 11 bases. The CDR3 loop spans 14 amino acids.

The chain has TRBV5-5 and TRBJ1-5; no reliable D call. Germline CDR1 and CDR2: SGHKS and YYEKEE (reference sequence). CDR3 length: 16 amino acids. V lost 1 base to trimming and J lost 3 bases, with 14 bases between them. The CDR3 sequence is CASSLRSGFDNQPQHF. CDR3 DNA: TGTGCCAGCAGCTTGAGGTCAGGTTTTGACAATCAGCCCCAGCATTTT.

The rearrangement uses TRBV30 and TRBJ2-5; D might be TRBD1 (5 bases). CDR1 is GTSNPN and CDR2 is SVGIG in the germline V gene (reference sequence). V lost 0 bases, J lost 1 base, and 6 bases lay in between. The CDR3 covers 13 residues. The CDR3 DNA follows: TGTGCCTGGAGTGTTGGGGCCCAAGAGACCCAGTACTTC. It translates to CAWSVGAQETQYF.

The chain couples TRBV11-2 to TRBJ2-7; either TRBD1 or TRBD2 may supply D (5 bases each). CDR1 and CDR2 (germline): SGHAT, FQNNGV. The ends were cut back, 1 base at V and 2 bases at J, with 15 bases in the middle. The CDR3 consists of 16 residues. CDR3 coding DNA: TGTGCCAGCAGCTTAGGTGGGGGTATGGAGGCCTACGAGCAGTACTTC. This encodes CASSLGGGMEAYEQYF.

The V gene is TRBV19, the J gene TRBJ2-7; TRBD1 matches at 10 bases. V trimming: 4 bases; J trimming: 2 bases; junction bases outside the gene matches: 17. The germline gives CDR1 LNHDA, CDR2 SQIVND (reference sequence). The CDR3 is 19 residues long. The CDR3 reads CASSTRPAGTGDPPYEQYF. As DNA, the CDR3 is TGTGCCAGTAGTACCCGTCCCGCCGGGACAGGGGACCCCCCCTACGAGCAGTACTTC. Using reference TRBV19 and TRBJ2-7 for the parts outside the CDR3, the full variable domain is DGGITQSPKYLFRKEGQNVTLSCEQNLNHDAMYWYRQDPGQGLRLIYYSQIVNDFQKGDIAEGYSVSREKKESFPLTVTSAQKNPTAFYLCASSTRPAGTGDPPYEQYFGPGTRLTVT.

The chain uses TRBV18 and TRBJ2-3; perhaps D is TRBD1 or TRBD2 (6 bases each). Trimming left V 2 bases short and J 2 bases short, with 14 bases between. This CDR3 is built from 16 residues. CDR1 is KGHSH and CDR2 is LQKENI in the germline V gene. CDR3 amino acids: CASSPMEGGYTDTQYF. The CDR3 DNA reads TGTGCCAGCTCACCAATGGAGGGGGGATACACAGATACGCAGTATTTT.

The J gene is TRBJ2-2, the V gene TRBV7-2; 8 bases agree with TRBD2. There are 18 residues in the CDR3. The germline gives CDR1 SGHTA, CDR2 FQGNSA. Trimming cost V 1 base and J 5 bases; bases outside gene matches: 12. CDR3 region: CASSLGGGAGGLTGELFF. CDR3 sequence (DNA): TGTGCCAGCAGCTTAGGGGGCGGTGCGGGAGGTTTGACCGGGGAGCTGTTTTTT.

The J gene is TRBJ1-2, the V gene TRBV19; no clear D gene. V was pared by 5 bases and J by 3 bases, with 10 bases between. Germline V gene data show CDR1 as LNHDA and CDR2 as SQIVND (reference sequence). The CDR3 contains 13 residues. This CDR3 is CASSFPEYYGYTF. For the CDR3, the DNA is TGTGCCAGTAGTTTCCCAGAGTACTATGGCTACACCTTC.

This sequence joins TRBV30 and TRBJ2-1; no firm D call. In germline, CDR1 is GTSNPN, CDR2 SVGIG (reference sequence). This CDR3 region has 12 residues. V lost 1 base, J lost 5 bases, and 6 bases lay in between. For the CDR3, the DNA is TGTGCCTGGAGTGCCCAAAACAATGAGCAGTTCTTC. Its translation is CAWSAQNNEQFF.